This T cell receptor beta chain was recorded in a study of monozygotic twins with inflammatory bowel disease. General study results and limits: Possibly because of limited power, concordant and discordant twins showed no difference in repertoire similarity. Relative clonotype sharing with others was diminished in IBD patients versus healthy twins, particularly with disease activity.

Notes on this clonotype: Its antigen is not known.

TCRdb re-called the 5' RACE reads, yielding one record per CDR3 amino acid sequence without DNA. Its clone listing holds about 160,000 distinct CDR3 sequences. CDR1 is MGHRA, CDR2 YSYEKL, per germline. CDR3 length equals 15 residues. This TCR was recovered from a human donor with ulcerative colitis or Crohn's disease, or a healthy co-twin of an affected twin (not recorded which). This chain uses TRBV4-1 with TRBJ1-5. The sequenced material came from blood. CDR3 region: CASADGLVTSQPQHF.